The 7 T cell receptor beta chains below were found in one sample sequenced in a study of shared clonotypes between healthy human individuals. Naivety among CD8 cells was defined by CD45RO negativity and positive CCR7 selection, thereby excluding terminally differentiated effector memory CD45RA+ cells. Measured with immunoSEQ multiplex PCR; TCRdb has only the in-frame clones, and not every one. The sample carries about 870,000 clones, nearly 95% recorded once. Sequencing was carried out using naive CD8+ T cells sorted from blood. The source is a young man in good health.

The chain joins TRBV27 to TRBJ2-7; 10 bases agree with TRBD2. Per the germline V gene, CDR1 is MNHEY and CDR2 is SMNVEV (reference sequence). The CDR3 spans 16 residues. J gave up 5 bases and V 2 bases, and 9 bases lay outside the gene matches. The CDR3 loop reads CASSLESSGSHHEQYF. The CDR3 DNA follows: TGTGCCAGCAGTTTAGAATCTAGCGGGAGTCACCACGAGCAGTACTTC.

This chain connects TRBV29-1 to TRBJ2-2; 9 nucleotides match TRBD2. CDR1 is SQVTM, CDR2 ANQGSEA, per germline. The CDR3 is 15 residues long. The V and J ends lost 6 bases and 0 bases, in that order; junction bases with no gene match: 5. The CDR3 region has the DNA TGCAGCGTCCTTTCTAGCGGGGCGAACACCGGGGAGCTGTTTTTT. Translating gives CSVLSSGANTGELFF.

The chain is built from TRBV7-9 and TRBJ2-1, with TRBD2 matching over 7 bases. V shed 5 bases and J 5 bases; nucleotides not matched to a gene: 12. This CDR3 contains 16 residues. Germline CDR1 and CDR2: SEHNR and FQNEAQ (reference sequence). In DNA form, the CDR3 reads TGTGCCAGCAGCGTCCAGGGAGCGGGAAAAGACAATGAGCAGTTCTTC. This codes for CASSVQGAGKDNEQFF.

The chain has TRBV15 and TRBJ2-3; 9 bases align to TRBD2. Per germline, CDR1 LNHNV and CDR2 YYDKDF (reference sequence). The J segment lost 6 bases and the V segment lost 6 bases, leaving 10 bases of the junction unmatched. This CDR3 has 15 amino acids. This CDR3 reads CATRLGGRAMDTQYF. The CDR3 DNA reads TGTGCCACCAGACTCGGCGGGAGGGCCATGGATACGCAGTATTTT.

The V gene is TRBV6-1, the J gene TRBJ1-5; no clear D gene. The CDR3 spans 16 residues. V gave up 3 bases and J gave up 2 bases, with 14 bases separating them. Germline CDR1 is MNHNS and CDR2 is SASEGT. The CDR3 sequence is CASSEGRHSGNQPQHF. The CDR3 coding sequence is TGTGCCAGCAGTGAGGGCAGGCACAGTGGCAATCAGCCCCAGCATTTT.

The table lists this clone with a count of one. The chain links TRBV6-5 to TRBJ2-7; the match to TRBD2 covers 15 bases. The CDR3 sequence is 15 residues long. V lost 4 bases and J lost 6; bases outside the gene matches: 4. Germline lookup yields CDR1 MNHEY and CDR2 SVGAGI. CDR3 nucleotides: TGTGCCAGCAGTTTGCGGACTAGCGGGAGGGGCGAGCAGTACTTC. This translates into CASSLRTSGRGEQYF.

This clone has a single count. This rearrangement joins TRBV11-2 to TRBJ2-5; TRBD2 matches at 7 bases. V shed 5 bases, J shed 1 base, and the junction held 10 bases outside the gene matches. The CDR3 is 16 amino acids. The germline V gene encodes CDR1 SGHAT and CDR2 FQNNGV. The CDR3 bases are TGTGCCAGCAGCCTTAGTCCTAGCGGACGCCAAGAGACCCAGTACTTC. Translation gives CASSLSPSGRQETQYF. The variable domain in full, completed from reference TRBV11-2 and TRBJ2-5, reads EAGVAQSPRYKIIEKRQSVAFWCNPISGHATLYWYQQILGQGPKLLIQFQNNGVVDDSQLPKDRFSAERLKGVDSTLKIQPAKLEDSAVYLCASSLSPSGRQETQYFGPGTRLLVL.